Listed here are 29 T cell receptor beta chains from one sample, sequenced in a study of a mutant IDH1 vaccine in newly diagnosed glioma (dated by TCRdb to 2020 to 2022). The library was made by the immunoSEQ multiplex PCR assay. TCRdb holds this immuneACCESS table with in-frame rearrangements only. Some clones are missing; in checked studies, unresolved V genes explain under half, and the rest has no known cause. The sample table lists around 41,000 clones, 75% to 90% of them with a count of one. The biggest ten clones account for roughly 1.5% of the sample. This specimen's time point label, per the study, means: week 35, safety follow-up. Each vaccine dose was 300 ug of a 20-mer mutant IDH1 peptide in Montanide, given subcutaneously with topical imiquimod. Their target antigens are unknown. The sample was PBMCs, taken from a glioma patient whose treatment included an IDH1 peptide vaccine. The receptors were gathered from a man aged 35-49 years with glioma.

J is TRBJ2-5 and V is TRBV4-1; D call uncertain. V was cut by 2 bases and J by 3 bases, with 7 bases left in between. This CDR3 comprises 13 residues. Germline CDR1 and CDR2: MGHRA and YSYEKL. The CDR3: CASSQWQKETQYF. DNA for the CDR3: TGCGCCAGCAGCCAATGGCAGAAAGAGACCCAGTACTTC.

This chain joins TRBV6-1 and TRBJ1-1; D is ambiguous. Germline CDR1 reads MNHNS; CDR2 reads SASEGT. The CDR3 totals 15 residues. Deletions cut 5 bases from V and 1 base from J, with 14 bases between. The CDR3 spells CASSPNPAANTEAFF. CDR3 DNA: TGTGCCAGCAGTCCAAACCCCGCTGCGAACACTGAAGCTTTCTTT.

J is TRBJ2-7 and V is TRBV5-6, with a weak D call TRBD1 (5 bases). This CDR3 is 13 amino acids long. The germline V gene has CDR1 SGHDT and CDR2 YYEEEE. The ends were cut back, 4 bases at V and 5 bases at J, with 13 bases in the middle. The CDR3 DNA follows: TGTGCCAGCAGCCCCGCAGGGTCCCACGAGCAGTACTTC. The encoded protein is CASSPAGSHEQYF.

The V and J genes are TRBV14 and TRBJ1-2; the D is unclear. Trimming removed 8 bases at V and 3 bases at J, with 16 bases between. CDR1 and CDR2 from the germline V gene are SGHDN and FVKESK. The CDR3 loop spans 14 amino acids. The CDR3: CASPLPTEDYGYTF. CDR3 nucleotide sequence: TGTGCCAGCCCACTTCCGACGGAGGACTATGGCTACACCTTC.

The chain employs TRBV28 and TRBJ2-1; 8 positions agree with TRBD1. CDR3 size: 11 residues. CDR1 and CDR2 from the germline V gene are MDHEN and SYDVKM. The trim removed 6 bases at V and 15 bases at J, leaving 7 bases unmatched. CDR3 residues: CASSRDRRRFF. Written as DNA, the CDR3 is TGTGCCAGCAGCCGGGACAGGAGAAGGTTCTTC.

This clone showed up just once. The rearrangement links TRBV9 to TRBJ1-1; perhaps TRBD1 as D (5 bases). The CDR3 runs 14 residues. V was trimmed by 1 base and J by 5 bases, leaving 12 bases between them. The germline CDR1 and CDR2 sequences are SGDLS and YYNGEE. The CDR3 DNA sequence: TGTGCCAGCAGCGTAACCGGGACTGGTACTGAAGCTTTCTTT. Translated, it gives CASSVTGTGTEAFF.

The CDR3 protein is CASSTTGGGNTIYF. The CDR3 nucleotides read TGTGCCAGCAGCACAACAGGGGGAGGAAACACCATATATTTT. The V and J genes are TRBV7-9 and TRBJ1-3; 8 bases map to TRBD1. V shed 5 bases, J shed 4 bases, and the junction held 4 bases outside the gene matches. Germline loops: CDR1 SEHNR, CDR2 FQNEAQ (reference sequence). The CDR3 extends over 14 amino acids.

The chain employs TRBV4-3 and TRBJ1-2; D is unclear. The germline gives CDR1 LGHNA, CDR2 YSLEER. CDR3 length equals 15 residues. V shed 2 bases and J shed 1 base, with 11 bases lying between them. The CDR3 bases are TGCGCCAGCAGCCAACTCACGGGAGGTAACTATGGCTACACCTTC. Translating it yields CASSQLTGGNYGYTF.

This clone has more than one count but fewer than ten. This chain connects TRBV2 to TRBJ1-4, with D perhaps TRBD1 (5 bases). The CDR3 sequence is 13 residues long. V dropped 1 base and J dropped 8 bases, with 8 bases sitting between them. CDR1 SNHLY and CDR2 FYNNEI come from the germline V gene. The CDR3 reads CASSEEGREKLFF. CDR3 nucleotide sequence: TGTGCCAGCAGTGAAGAGGGGCGGGAAAAACTGTTTTTT.

This clone was found once. The V and J genes are TRBV2 and TRBJ2-1; D may correspond to TRBD1 or TRBD2 (5 bases each). The CDR3 length is 15 residues. Germline values: CDR1 SNHLY, CDR2 FYNNEI. Trimming left V 7 bases short and J 4 bases short, with 17 bases between. CDR3: CASMVLGTQYNEQFF. CDR3 coding DNA: TGTGCCAGCATGGTTCTGGGGACCCAATACAATGAGCAGTTCTTC.

This rearrangement joins TRBV18 to TRBJ1-1, with unresolved D. Germline V lookup: CDR1 KGHSH, CDR2 LQKENI. V shed 3 bases and J shed 6 bases, with 11 bases lying between them. This CDR3 spans 13 amino acids. CDR3 sequence (DNA): TGTGCCAGCTCACCGGAGGGATGGGCTGAAGCTTTCTTT. As protein: CASSPEGWAEAFF.

This clone was found once. The V call is TRBV5-1, the J call TRBJ2-5; 8 bases align to TRBD1. The DNA end lines up better with TRBJ2-7; the J call may be wrong. Per germline, CDR1 SGHRS and CDR2 YFSETQ. The CDR3 consists of 15 residues. The CDR3 DNA reads TGCGCCAGCAGCTTGGTGAGCAGGGGGCCCCTCGAGCAGTACTTC. Translated: CASSLVSRGPLEQYF.

The rearrangement uses TRBV19 and TRBJ1-2; maybe TRBD1 (5 bases). Germline V gene lookup returns CDR1 LNHDA and CDR2 SQIVND (reference sequence). Trimming took off 10 bases at V and 8 bases at J, with 17 bases between the two ends. The CDR3 is 12 residues long. DNA of the CDR3: TGTGCCATCGATGGCAGGGAAGCGGGCTACACCTTC. Its translation: CAIDGREAGYTF.

The rearrangement links TRBV7-2 to TRBJ1-1; no clear D. V gave up 5 bases and J gave up 5 bases, with 12 bases separating them. CDR3 length equals 13 residues. The germline V gene encodes CDR1 SGHTA and CDR2 FQGNSA. CDR3 bases: TGTGCCAGCAGCCTCGAGATACGGACTGAAGCTTTCTTT. Translated, it gives CASSLEIRTEAFF.

The chain recombines TRBV28 with TRBJ2-7; 8 bases fit TRBD1. CDR3 length equals 15 residues. V lost 5 bases to trimming and J lost 0 bases; unmatched junction nucleotides: 6. Germline lookup yields CDR1 MDHEN and CDR2 SYDVKM. The CDR3 DNA is TGTGCCAGCAGTACGGACAGGGAGAGCTCCTACGAGCAGTACTTC. It encodes CASSTDRESSYEQYF.

This chain links TRBV5-5 with TRBJ2-1, with D hard to call. The CDR3 covers 17 residues. CDR1 SGHKS and CDR2 YYEKEE come from the germline V gene (reference sequence). Trimming removed 0 bases at V and 9 bases at J, with 22 bases between. The CDR3 DNA reads TGTGCCAGCAGCTTGGGTACTCACAGTCCCAGTGAAAGTGAGCAGTTCTTC. Its protein product is CASSLGTHSPSESEQFF. Combining the CDR3 with reference TRBV5-5 and TRBJ2-1 gives the whole variable domain DAGVTQSPTHLIKTRGQQVTLRCSPISGHKSVSWYQQVLGQGPQFIFQYYEKEERGRGNFPDRFSARQFPNYSSELNVNALLLGDSALYLCASSLGTHSPSESEQFFGPGTRLTVL.

The chain is built from TRBV7-2 and TRBJ1-1; possibly TRBD1 for D (5 bases). Per germline, CDR1 SGHTA and CDR2 FQGNSA. The CDR3 is 14 residues long. Between the trimmed V and J ends, which lost 7 bases and 10 bases, there was a span of 22 bases. This chain's CDR3 is CASTAISGGIGAFF. The DNA of the CDR3 is TGTGCCAGCACCGCAATAAGTGGGGGAATAGGAGCTTTCTTT. The entire variable domain, with the rest obtained from reference TRBV7-2 and TRBJ1-1, is as follows: GAGVSQSPSNKVTEKGKDVELRCDPISGHTALYWYRQSLGQGLEFLIYFQGNSAPDKSGLPSDRFSAERTGGSVSTLTIQRTQQEDSAVYLCASTAISGGIGAFFGQGTRLTVV.

V and J are TRBV18 and TRBJ1-6; maybe TRBD1 (6 bases). Germline lookup yields CDR1 KGHSH and CDR2 LQKENI. Trimming took 3 bases from V and 10 from J, leaving 19 bases between them. The CDR3 totals 16 residues. The DNA for the CDR3 is TGTGCCAGCTCACCGACAGTGGGGGGCGACGGGTCACCCCTCCACTTT. This translates into CASSPTVGGDGSPLHF. Full variable domain (outside the CDR3, taken from reference TRBV18 and TRBJ1-6): NAGVMQNPRHLVRRRGQEARLRCSPMKGHSHVYWYRQLPEEGLKFMVYLQKENIIDESGMPKERFSAEFPKEGPSILRIQQVVRGDSAAYFCASSPTVGGDGSPLHFGNGTRLTVT.

CDR3 coding DNA: TGTGCCAGCTCACCCGCCGGGCCTGCTGGTATGAACACTGAAGCTTTCTTT. Translating it yields CASSPAGPAGMNTEAFF. This rearrangement joins TRBV18 to TRBJ1-1; D ambiguous. The CDR3 covers 17 residues. V was clipped by 3 bases and J by 0 bases, with 17 bases between them. Looked up from germline, CDR1 is KGHSH and CDR2 is LQKENI. The variable domain in full, completed from reference TRBV18 and TRBJ1-1, reads NAGVMQNPRHLVRRRGQEARLRCSPMKGHSHVYWYRQLPEEGLKFMVYLQKENIIDESGMPKERFSAEFPKEGPSILRIQQVVRGDSAAYFCASSPAGPAGMNTEAFFGQGTRLTVV.

In this sample, this clone turned up a few times. CDR3 in amino acids: CASSPGAAGSGNTIYF. The CDR3 DNA reads as TGTGCCAGCAGCCCAGGGGCCGCCGGCTCTGGAAACACCATATATTTT. V and J are TRBV7-2 and TRBJ1-3; the D gene is possibly TRBD1 (6 bases). Germline V lookup: CDR1 SGHTA, CDR2 FQGNSA. The V gene lost 5 bases and the J gene lost 0 bases, with 14 bases spanning the gap. The length of the CDR3 is 16 residues.

The count of this clone is one. The V and J genes are TRBV15 and TRBJ2-1, with TRBD2 identical over 7 bases. The V segment lost 5 bases and the J segment 0 bases; nucleotides outside the gene matches: 4. Germline CDR1 reads LNHNV; CDR2 reads YYDKDF (reference sequence). The CDR3 runs 15 residues. The CDR3 DNA is TGTGCCACCAGCGGGCGGGGGAACTCCTACAATGAGCAGTTCTTC. This codes for CATSGRGNSYNEQFF.

The CDR3 coding sequence is TGTGCCAGCAGTCCACCCCCGCCTAGTGGTAGCCCAGAGACAGACTACGAGCAGTACGTC. Amino acids: CASSPPPPSGSPETDYEQYV. The chain couples TRBV6-4 to TRBJ2-7, with D tentatively TRBD1 (5 bases). The germline V gene has CDR1 MRHNA and CDR2 SNTAGT. Trimming shortened V by 5 bases and J by 3 bases, and 32 bases separated the two germline ends. The length of the CDR3 is 20 residues.

This clone was detected only once. The chain is built from TRBV27 and TRBJ2-1; 8 bases are a match to TRBD1. The CDR3 spans 14 residues. V lost 1 base and J lost 8; bases outside the gene matches: 4. Germline V gene data show CDR1 as MNHEY and CDR2 as SMNVEV (reference sequence). The CDR3 nucleotides read TGTGCCAGCAGTTTATGGGCAGGGGGCGATGAGCAGTTCTTC. The encoded protein is CASSLWAGGDEQFF.

This CDR3 reads CASSGTGSEAGNTIYF. The CDR3 nucleotides are TGTGCCAGCAGTGGGACAGGGTCAGAAGCTGGAAACACCATATATTTT. This chain uses TRBV28 with TRBJ1-3; 9 bases are a match to TRBD1. With V trimmed by 5 bases and J by 2 bases, 7 bases remained unmatched. The germline CDR1 and CDR2 sequences are MDHEN and SYDVKM. The CDR3 length is 16 residues.

The rearrangement links TRBV6-6 to TRBJ1-5, with no clear D. V lost 3 bases and J lost 6, with 18 bases in between. The CDR3 extends over 16 amino acids. Per the germline V gene, CDR1 is MNHNY and CDR2 is SVGAGI (reference sequence). The CDR3 DNA follows: TGTGCCAGCAGTTATAAAGGGTCTAGGACTACTCAGCCCCAGCATTTT. Its protein product is CASSYKGSRTTQPQHF.

This chain links TRBV5-1 with TRBJ2-3; 7 bases are a match to TRBD2. Germline CDR1 reads SGHRS; CDR2 reads YFSETQ. CDR3 size: 15 residues. V lost 1 base to trimming and J lost 2 bases; unmatched junction nucleotides: 4. CDR3 bases: TGCGCCAGCAGCTTGACCAGCGGGGACACAGATACGCAGTATTTT. Translation gives CASSLTSGDTDTQYF.

The chain joins TRBV6-1 to TRBJ2-2; 10 bases line up with TRBD1. The CDR3 has 14 residues. CDR1 is MNHNS and CDR2 is SASEGT in the germline V gene. The V gene end was trimmed by 6 bases and the J gene end by 7 bases; junction bases not matched to a gene: 5. The CDR3 DNA is TGTGCCAGCAGCACCGGGACAGGGGTCGGGGAGCTGTTTTTT. This codes for CASSTGTGVGELFF.

The chain carries TRBV7-2 and TRBJ1-2, with unresolved D. Trimming shortened V by 3 bases and J by 1 base, and 3 bases separated the two germline ends. The CDR3 has 12 residues. Germline V gives CDR1 SGHTA, CDR2 FQGNSA. The CDR3 DNA reads TGTGCCAGCAGCTTTGGTAACTATGGCTACACCTTC. The encoded protein is CASSFGNYGYTF.

The rearrangement uses TRBV19 and TRBJ2-1, with D possibly TRBD2 on 7 matching bases. The V end was cut by 4 bases, the J end by 8 bases, with 24 bases between. This CDR3 contains 17 residues. CDR1 is LNHDA, CDR2 SQIVND, per germline (reference sequence). The CDR3 reads CASSSPHGGGVGDEQFF. CDR3 nucleotide sequence: TGTGCCAGTAGTAGCCCGCATGGAGGGGGGGTAGGCGATGAGCAGTTCTTC.